This T cell receptor beta chain emerged from a study of T cell repertoires in cytomegalovirus infection. Study-wide background: HLA-B-restricted CMV epitopes that are well studied were used alongside recently identified HLA-C-restricted ones. Indications came from public TCR beta signatures; they pointed to CMV infection and to a matching HLA type. Study-wide results and limits: HLA-C-restricted CMV clonotypes gave the most frequent clonotype in two of eight donors.

This clonotype was observed a few times. Its antigen is not identified. Trimming removed 4 bases from V and 7 bases from J, with 16 bases in between. The CDR3 is 14 amino acids. MiXCR, applied by TCRdb to the reads, yields one record per CDR3 protein. The sample holds 350,000 to 400,000 distinct CDR3 sequences; about 35% are singletons and the top ten take 13%. The sequence came from a human donor in good health (CMV status not recorded). Some clones in this sample may be carry-over from other donors' samples. The source was cultured PBMCs, collected from culture after CMV antigen stimulation. This rearrangement joins TRBV23-1 to TRBJ1-2; no clear D. TRBV23-1 is flagged as an ORF with uncertain function. CDR3 region: CASSLNSRSGGYTF. The CDR3, as DNA: TGCGCCAGCAGTCTTAACAGTCGGTCGGGTGGCTACACCTTC.